Below, 12 T cell receptor beta chains from the same sample are listed, as sequenced in a study of blood T cells in healthy people across ages. Together with a sample-barcoded 5' primer, a J-beta primer mix was included in a second PCR lasting about 7 to 11 cycles. Each CDR3 protein is one row after TCRdb ran MiXCR on the 5' RACE reads. This table holds 850,000 or so distinct CDR3 sequences, under 30% found once. The sample comprised blood. These receptors were taken from an elderly woman in good health.

The V call is TRBV6-5, the J call TRBJ1-1; maybe TRBD1 (6 bases). V dropped 4 bases and J dropped 4 bases, with 22 bases sitting between them. The CDR3 sequence is 17 residues long. CDR1 is MNHEY, CDR2 SVGAGI, per germline. CDR3 amino acids: CASSSPRGGRGSTEAFF. Here the CDR3 DNA reads TGTGCCAGCAGTTCCCCTCGGGGGGGGCGCGGGAGCACTGAAGCTTTCTTT.

The chain uses TRBV6-6 and TRBJ2-7; D is possibly TRBD2 (5 bases). Trimming removed 5 bases at V and 9 bases at J, with 23 bases between. CDR3 length: 15 residues. The germline gives CDR1 MNHNY, CDR2 SVGAGI (reference sequence). The CDR3 nucleotides read TGTGCCAGCAGTCCGCCGGGGATAACATACAATGGGCAGTACTTC. Amino acid sequence: CASSPPGITYNGQYF.

This clonotype was counted many times. The rearrangement links TRBV12-3 or TRBV12-4 to TRBJ2-7, with TRBD1 matching over 7 bases. The CDR3 runs 14 residues. V trimming: 4 bases; J trimming: 3 bases; junction bases outside the gene matches: 6. The CDR3 nucleotides are TGTGCCAGCAGTTCCCGACAGGGCCACTACGAGCAGTACTTC. Protein sequence: CASSSRQGHYEQYF.

The sample holds many counts of this clonotype. The chain couples TRBV7-9 to TRBJ2-6; 12 bases align to TRBD1. Germline assignment: CDR1 SEHNR and CDR2 FQNEAQ (reference sequence). CDR3 size: 18 residues. J lost 2 bases, V lost 6 bases, and 8 bases had no gene match. The CDR3 here is CASRASGTGGTGANVLTF. CDR3 sequence (DNA): TGTGCCAGCAGAGCCTCCGGGACAGGGGGCACTGGGGCCAACGTCCTGACTTTC.

A few counts support this clonotype. A much larger clone sits a single nucleotide away, making a read error possible. The CDR3 DNA is TGCAGCGTTGCAGCTTACAATGAGCAGTACTTC. Encoded protein: CSVAAYNEQYF. This chain uses TRBV29-1 with TRBJ2-5; D unclear. The length of the CDR3 is 11 residues. Germline V gene lookup returns CDR1 SQVTM and CDR2 ANQGSEA. Trimming shortened V by 4 bases and J by 11 bases, and 14 bases separated the two germline ends.

V gene TRBV29-1 combines with J gene TRBJ2-7, with 7 bases identical to TRBD1. The V gene end was trimmed by 0 bases and the J gene end by 2 bases; junction bases not matched to a gene: 7. CDR1 SQVTM and CDR2 ANQGSEA come from the germline V gene. The CDR3 totals 15 residues. CDR3 region: CSVEDPTTGAYEQYF. CDR3 nucleotide sequence: TGCAGCGTTGAAGATCCCACTACAGGGGCCTACGAGCAGTACTTC.

This chain joins TRBV9 and TRBJ1-2, with D unclear. The CDR3 spans 16 residues. V gave up 0 bases and J gave up 0 bases, with 12 bases separating them. Germline-derived CDR1 and CDR2 are SGDLS and YYNGEE. The CDR3 here is CASSVGSTPANYGYTF. The CDR3 nucleotides read TGTGCCAGCAGCGTAGGCAGCACTCCGGCTAACTATGGCTACACCTTC.

The chain combines TRBV4-1 with TRBJ2-3, with D perhaps matching TRBD2 (7 bases). Germline CDR1 and CDR2: MGHRA and YSYEKL. V was cut by 4 bases and J by 0 bases, with 29 bases left in between. The CDR3 loop spans 21 amino acids. CDR3 amino acids: CASSRRGAWGGALTSTDTQYF. CDR3 sequence (DNA): TGCGCCAGCAGCCGAAGAGGGGCTTGGGGGGGCGCGCTGACTAGCACAGATACGCAGTATTTT.

The V gene is TRBV7-2, the J gene TRBJ2-3; 11 bases agree with TRBD2. J gave up 2 bases and V 5 bases, and 9 bases lay outside the gene matches. The germline CDR1 and CDR2 sequences are SGHTA and FQGNSA. CDR3 length: 17 residues. CDR3 residues: CASSLSRLAGNTDTQYF. In nucleotides, the CDR3 is TGTGCCAGCAGCCTCTCCAGACTAGCGGGGAACACAGATACGCAGTATTTT. The full variable domain, rest sourced from reference TRBV7-2 and TRBJ2-3, is GAGVSQSPSNKVTEKGKDVELRCDPISGHTALYWYRQSLGQGLEFLIYFQGNSAPDKSGLPSDRFSAERTGGSVSTLTIQRTQQEDSAVYLCASSLSRLAGNTDTQYFGPGTRLTVL.

This clonotype was observed many times. This sequence joins TRBV11-2 and TRBJ2-1; D remains unclear. Germline V lookup: CDR1 SGHAT, CDR2 FQNNGV. The CDR3 runs 13 residues. The germline V and J ends were trimmed by 0 bases and 7 bases, with 7 bases remaining between them. The CDR3 DNA is TGTGCCAGCAGCTTAGATGTACATAATGAGCAGTTCTTC. Its protein is CASSLDVHNEQFF.

There are many counts of this clonotype. CDR3 DNA: TGTGCCAGCAGTTACTCCGGACTAGCCTCCTACAATGAGCAGTTCTTC. Translating it yields CASSYSGLASYNEQFF. This sequence joins TRBV6-5 and TRBJ2-1; 8 bases fit TRBD2. The V gene's germline CDR1 is MNHEY and CDR2 SVGAGI. Trimming at V came to 0 bases and at J to 0 bases, leaving 1 base not matched to a gene. The CDR3 length is 16 residues.

V gene TRBV9 combines with J gene TRBJ2-5; 11 bases align to TRBD2. The germline CDR1 and CDR2 sequences are SGDLS and YYNGEE. The CDR3 sequence is 19 residues long. V was clipped by 0 bases and J by 1 base; unmatched bases: 11. CDR3 sequence: CASSVAASGGRGSQETQYF. In DNA form, the CDR3 reads TGTGCCAGCAGCGTAGCGGCTAGCGGGGGGCGAGGATCCCAAGAGACCCAGTACTTC.